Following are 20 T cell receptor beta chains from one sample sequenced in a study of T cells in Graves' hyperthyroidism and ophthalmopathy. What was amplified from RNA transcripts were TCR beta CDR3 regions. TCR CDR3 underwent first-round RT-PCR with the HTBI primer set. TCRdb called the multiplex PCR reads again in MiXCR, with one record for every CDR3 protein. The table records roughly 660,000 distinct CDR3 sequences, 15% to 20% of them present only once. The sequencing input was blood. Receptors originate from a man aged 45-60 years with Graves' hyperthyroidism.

CDR3: CASRPGTSGTDEQYF. The CDR3 coding sequence is TGCGCCAGCAGGCCCGGGACTAGCGGGACTGACGAGCAGTACTTC. The genes are TRBV5-1 and TRBJ2-7, with 13 positions matching TRBD2. V gave up 5 bases and J gave up 5 bases; unmatched junction bases: 7. The CDR3 is made up of 15 amino acids. CDR1 SGHRS and CDR2 YFSETQ come from the germline V gene.

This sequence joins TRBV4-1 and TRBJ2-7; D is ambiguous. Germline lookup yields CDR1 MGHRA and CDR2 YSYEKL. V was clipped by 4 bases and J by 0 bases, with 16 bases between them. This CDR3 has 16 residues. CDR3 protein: CASSRLSTPSSYEQYF. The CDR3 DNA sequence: TGCGCCAGCAGCCGCCTGAGTACGCCGAGCTCCTACGAGCAGTACTTC.

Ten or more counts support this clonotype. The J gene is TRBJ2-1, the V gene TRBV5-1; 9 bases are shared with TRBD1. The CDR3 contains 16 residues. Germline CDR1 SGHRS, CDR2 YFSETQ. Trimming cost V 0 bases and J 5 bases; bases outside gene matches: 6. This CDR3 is CASSLGGTGHHNEQFF. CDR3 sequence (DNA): TGCGCCAGCAGCTTGGGGGGGACAGGGCACCACAATGAGCAGTTCTTC.

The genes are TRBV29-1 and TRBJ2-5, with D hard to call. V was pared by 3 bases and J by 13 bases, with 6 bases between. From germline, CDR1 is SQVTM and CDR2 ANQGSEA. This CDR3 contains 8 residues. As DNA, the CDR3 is TGCAGCGTTGAGCGCCGGTACTTC. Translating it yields CSVERRYF.

CDR3 sequence (DNA): TGTGCCAGCTCAGCAGACAGGGGCCTTGAAGCTTTCTTT. Its translation: CASSADRGLEAFF. The gene calls are TRBV18 and TRBJ1-1, with TRBD1 matching over 8 bases. The CDR3 extends over 13 amino acids. Germline trimming cut 5 bases from V and 7 bases from J; bases unmatched to any gene: 6. CDR1 and CDR2 from the germline V gene are KGHSH and LQKENI.

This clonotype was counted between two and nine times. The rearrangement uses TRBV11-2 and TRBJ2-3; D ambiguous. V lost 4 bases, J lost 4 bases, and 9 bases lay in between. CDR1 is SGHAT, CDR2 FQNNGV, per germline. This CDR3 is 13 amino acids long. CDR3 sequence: CASSSSFSDTQYF. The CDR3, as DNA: TGTGCCAGCAGCTCTTCGTTTTCAGATACGCAGTATTTT.

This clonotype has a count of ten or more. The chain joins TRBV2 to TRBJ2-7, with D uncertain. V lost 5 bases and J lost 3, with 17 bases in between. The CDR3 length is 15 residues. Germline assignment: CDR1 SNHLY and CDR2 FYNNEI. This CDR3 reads CASSSSPHGVYEQYF. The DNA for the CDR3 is TGTGCCAGCAGTTCTTCCCCCCACGGAGTCTACGAGCAGTACTTC.

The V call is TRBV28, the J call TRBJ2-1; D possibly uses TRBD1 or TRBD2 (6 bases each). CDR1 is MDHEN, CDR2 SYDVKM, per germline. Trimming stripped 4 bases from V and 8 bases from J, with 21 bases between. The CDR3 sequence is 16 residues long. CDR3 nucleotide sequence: TGTGCCAGCAGTTCCCCCCCCGCGGTGGGGGGCGATGAGCAGTTCTTC. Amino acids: CASSSPPAVGGDEQFF.

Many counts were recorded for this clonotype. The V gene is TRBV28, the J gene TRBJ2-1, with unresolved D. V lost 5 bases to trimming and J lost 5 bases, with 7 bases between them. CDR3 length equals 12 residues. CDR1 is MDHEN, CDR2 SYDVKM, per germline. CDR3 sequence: CASSLVDNEQFF. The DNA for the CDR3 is TGTGCCAGCAGTCTAGTGGACAATGAGCAGTTCTTC. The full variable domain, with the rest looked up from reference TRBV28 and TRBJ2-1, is DVKVTQSSRYLVKRTGEKVFLECVQDMDHENMFWYRQDPGLGLRLIYFSYDVKMKEKGDIPEGYSVSREKKERFSLILESASTNQTSMYLCASSLVDNEQFFGPGTRLTVL.

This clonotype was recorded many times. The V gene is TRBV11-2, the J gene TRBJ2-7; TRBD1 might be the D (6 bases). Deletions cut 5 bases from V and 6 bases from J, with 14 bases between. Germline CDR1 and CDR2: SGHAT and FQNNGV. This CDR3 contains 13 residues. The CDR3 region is CASSIGTPGEQYF. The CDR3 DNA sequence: TGTGCCAGCAGCATTGGGACACCCGGCGAGCAGTACTTC.

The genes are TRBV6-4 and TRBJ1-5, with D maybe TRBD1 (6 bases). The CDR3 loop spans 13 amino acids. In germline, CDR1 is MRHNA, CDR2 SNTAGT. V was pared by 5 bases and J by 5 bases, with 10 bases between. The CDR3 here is CASSPDSYQPQHF. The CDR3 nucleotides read TGTGCCAGCAGTCCGGACAGTTATCAGCCCCAGCATTTT.

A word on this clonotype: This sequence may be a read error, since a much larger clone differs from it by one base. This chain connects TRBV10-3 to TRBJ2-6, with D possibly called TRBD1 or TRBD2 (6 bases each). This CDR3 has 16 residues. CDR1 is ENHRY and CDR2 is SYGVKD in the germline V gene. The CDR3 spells CAISESGGGWASVLTF. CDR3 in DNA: TGTGCCATCAGTGAGTCTGGAGGGGGGTGGGCCAGCGTCCTGACTTTC.

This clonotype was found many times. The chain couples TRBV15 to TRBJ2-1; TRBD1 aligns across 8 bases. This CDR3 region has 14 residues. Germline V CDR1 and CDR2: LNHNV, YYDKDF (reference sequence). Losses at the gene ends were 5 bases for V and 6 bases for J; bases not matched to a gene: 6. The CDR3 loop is CATSGQDRANEQFF. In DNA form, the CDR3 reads TGTGCCACCAGCGGACAGGACAGGGCCAATGAGCAGTTCTTC.

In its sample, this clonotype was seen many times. The CDR3 region has the DNA TGTGCCAGCACCCTGACAGGGCCGGGAAACACCATATATTTT. It encodes CASTLTGPGNTIYF. This chain connects TRBV6-1 to TRBJ1-3, with 7 bases identical to TRBD1. Per the germline V gene, CDR1 is MNHNS and CDR2 is SASEGT. After removal of 7 bases from V and 4 bases from J, the junction contained 7 bases not matched to a gene. The CDR3 runs 14 residues.

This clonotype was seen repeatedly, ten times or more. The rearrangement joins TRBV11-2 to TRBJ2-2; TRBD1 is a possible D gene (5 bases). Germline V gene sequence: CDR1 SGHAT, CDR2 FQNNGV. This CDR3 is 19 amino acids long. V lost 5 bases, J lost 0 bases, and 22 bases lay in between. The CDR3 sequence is CASSPRGWQGLPNTGELFF. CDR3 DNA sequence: TGTGCCAGCAGCCCCCGCGGTTGGCAGGGCCTACCGAACACCGGGGAGCTGTTTTTT. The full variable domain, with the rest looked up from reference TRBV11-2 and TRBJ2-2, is EAGVAQSPRYKIIEKRQSVAFWCNPISGHATLYWYQQILGQGPKLLIQFQNNGVVDDSQLPKDRFSAERLKGVDSTLKIQPAKLEDSAVYLCASSPRGWQGLPNTGELFFGEGSRLTVL.

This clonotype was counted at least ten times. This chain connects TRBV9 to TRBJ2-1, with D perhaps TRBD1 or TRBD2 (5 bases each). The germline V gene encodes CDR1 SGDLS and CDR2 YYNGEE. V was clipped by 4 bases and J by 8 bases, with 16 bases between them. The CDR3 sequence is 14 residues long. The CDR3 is CASSLTGWGDEQFF. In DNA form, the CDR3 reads TGTGCCAGCAGCCTTACGGGGTGGGGCGATGAGCAGTTCTTC.

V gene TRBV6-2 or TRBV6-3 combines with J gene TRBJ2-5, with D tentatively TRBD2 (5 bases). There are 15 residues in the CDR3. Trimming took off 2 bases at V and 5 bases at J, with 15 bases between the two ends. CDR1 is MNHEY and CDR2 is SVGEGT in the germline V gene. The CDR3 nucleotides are TGTGCCAGCAGTTACGAGACTCACCCGGGGGAGACCCAGTACTTC. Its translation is CASSYETHPGETQYF.

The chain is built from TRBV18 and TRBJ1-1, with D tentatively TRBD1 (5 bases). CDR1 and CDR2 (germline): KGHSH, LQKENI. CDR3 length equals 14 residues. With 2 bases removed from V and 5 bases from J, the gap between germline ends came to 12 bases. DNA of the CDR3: TGTGCCAGCTCACCAGGGGGTAGGGATACTGAAGCTTTCTTT. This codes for CASSPGGRDTEAFF.

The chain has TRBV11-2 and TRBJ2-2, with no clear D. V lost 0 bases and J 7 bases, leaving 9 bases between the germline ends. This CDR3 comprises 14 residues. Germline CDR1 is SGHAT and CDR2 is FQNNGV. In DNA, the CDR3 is TGTGCCAGCAGCTTAGATCTTAGGTACGGGGAGCTGTTTTTT. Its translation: CASSLDLRYGELFF.

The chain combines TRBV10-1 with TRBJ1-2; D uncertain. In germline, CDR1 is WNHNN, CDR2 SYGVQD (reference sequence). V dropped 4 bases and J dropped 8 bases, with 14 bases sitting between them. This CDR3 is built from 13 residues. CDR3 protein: CASSGPNQGGYTF. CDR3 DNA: TGCGCCAGCAGTGGACCCAATCAAGGAGGCTACACCTTC.